What follows describes a single T cell receptor (beta chain). CDR1 is LGHDT and CDR2 is YNNKEL in the germline V gene (reference sequence). CDR3 length: 19 residues. Germline trimming cut 4 bases from V and 9 bases from J; bases unmatched to any gene: 19. Here immunoSEQ multiplex PCR was the method, and the copy in TCRdb shows in-frame clones only, minus some. Among 130,000 to 150,000 clones listed, about 86% were seen once. The data derive from a study of T cell responses to AZD1222 COVID-19 vaccine. The source of this sequence is an adult who received the AZD1222 COVID-19 vaccine. The specimen was peripheral blood, collected 28 days after the second AZD1222 dose. V usage is TRBV3-1 (or the pseudogene TRBV3-2) and J usage is TRBJ2-1; TRBD1 agrees at 12 bases. CDR3 region: CASSPPGQGAAGLVPEQFF. The CDR3 DNA sequence: TGTGCCAGCAGCCCCCCGGGACAGGGGGCCGCAGGATTGGTGCCTGAGCAGTTCTTC.